This TCR beta chain was observed in a study of regulatory T cells in long-lasting Graves disease. Study-wide results and caveats: TRBV28 was favored in persistent disease, as were TRBJ1-2 and TRBJ2-5.

The sample's time point: persistent/refractory GD, antithyroid drugs over 5 years with positive TRAb. RNA extracted from PBMCs served as the sequencing template. This clonotype has a count of ten or more. Antigen: not known. For TCR beta, libraries came from iRepertoire HTBI primers and Arm-PCR of CDR3 regions. TCRdb independently ran MiXCR on the multiplex PCR reads; one entry per CDR3 protein. The sample gives roughly 700,000 distinct CDR3 sequences, 30% of which show up once; about two fifths is in the top ten. V lost 2 bases and J 8 bases, leaving 6 bases between the germline ends. The germline V gene encodes CDR1 MNHEY and CDR2 SVGEGT. The CDR3 runs to 11 residues.

The clonotype was recovered from a female donor with Graves disease. The chain is built from TRBV6-2 or TRBV6-3 and TRBJ1-1; D not certain. Sequenced here: peripheral blood mononuclear cells (PBMCs), sampled when the disease was refractory, from a patient treated with antithyroid drugs. The DNA of the CDR3 is TGTGCCAGCAGTTACGGGCCCGAAGCTTTCTTT. Translation: CASSYGPEAFF.